One sample yielded the 7 T cell receptor beta chains listed below, sequenced in a study of blood T cell repertoires in COVID-19. The table came from immunoSEQ multiplex PCR; TCRdb's copy has only in-frame clones and leaves some out. The data hold tens of thousands of clones, with roughly 89% observed a single time. Sample: peripheral blood. The receptors were sampled from a man aged 50 to 60 with acute or convalescent COVID-19.

The genes are TRBV4-1 and TRBJ2-5; possibly TRBD1 for D (6 bases). This CDR3 comprises 16 residues. The ends were cut back, 0 bases at V and 5 bases at J, with 16 bases in the middle. Germline V CDR1 and CDR2: MGHRA, YSYEKL. CDR3 sequence (DNA): TGCGCCAGCAGCCAAGATCAGGGGAAGGGCGGTGAGACCCAGTACTTC. It codes for CASSQDQGKGGETQYF.

The chain carries TRBV7-8 and TRBJ2-1; 15 positions match TRBD2. Germline assignment: CDR1 SGHVS and CDR2 FQNEAQ. This CDR3 has 18 amino acids. Trimming removed 3 bases from V and 2 bases from J; junction bases left unmatched: 5. CDR3 nucleotide sequence: TGTGCCAGCAGCTTTGGACTAGCGGGAGGGCCCACCTACAATGAGCAGTTCTTC. Translation: CASSFGLAGGPTYNEQFF.

V gene TRBV6-1 combines with J gene TRBJ2-5, with 7 bases identical to TRBD2. Germline V gene lookup returns CDR1 MNHNS and CDR2 SASEGT. J gave up 5 bases and V 3 bases, and 9 bases lay outside the gene matches. The CDR3 runs 15 residues. The CDR3 is CASSDGGSISETQYF. The CDR3 coding sequence is TGTGCCAGCAGTGATGGCGGGAGTATATCGGAGACCCAGTACTTC.

The chain employs TRBV18 and TRBJ2-3; weak D call: TRBD1 (5 bases). Trimming shortened V by 1 base and J by 4 bases, and 9 bases separated the two germline ends. In germline, CDR1 is KGHSH, CDR2 LQKENI. This CDR3 is built from 14 residues. The DNA for the CDR3 is TGTGCCAGCTCACCACTAAGGGGTTCAGATACGCAGTATTTT. The encoded protein is CASSPLRGSDTQYF.

This chain links TRBV19 with TRBJ2-7, with D possibly TRBD1 on 6 matching bases. Germline V gene sequence: CDR1 LNHDA, CDR2 SQIVND (reference sequence). This CDR3 is 15 amino acids long. V lost 4 bases to trimming and J lost 6 bases, with 19 bases between them. The CDR3 DNA reads TGTGCCAGTAGTACAGGGGATTCGTACTCGAGCGAGCAGTACTTC. It translates to CASSTGDSYSSEQYF. The complete variable domain, with remaining parts taken from reference TRBV19 and TRBJ2-7, reads DGGITQSPKYLFRKEGQNVTLSCEQNLNHDAMYWYRQDPGQGLRLIYYSQIVNDFQKGDIAEGYSVSREKKESFPLTVTSAQKNPTAFYLCASSTGDSYSSEQYFGPGTRLTVT.

The rearrangement uses TRBV3-1 (or the pseudogene TRBV3-2) and TRBJ2-2; tentative D call: TRBD2 (5 bases). V was trimmed by 8 bases and J by 6 bases, leaving 13 bases between them. The CDR3 spans 13 residues. Germline CDR1 reads LGHDT; CDR2 reads YNNKEL (reference sequence). The CDR3 sequence is CASRGLDSGELFF. The CDR3, as DNA: TGTGCCAGCCGGGGATTAGATTCCGGGGAGCTGTTTTTT.

The chain recombines TRBV6-5 with TRBJ1-4, with D perhaps TRBD1 (6 bases). CDR1 is MNHEY and CDR2 is SVGAGI in the germline V gene. V was cut by 8 bases and J by 6 bases, with 10 bases left in between. The CDR3 totals 12 residues. The CDR3 coding sequence is TGTGCCAGCCGGCACAGGGATGAAAAACTGTTTTTT. Protein sequence: CASRHRDEKLFF.